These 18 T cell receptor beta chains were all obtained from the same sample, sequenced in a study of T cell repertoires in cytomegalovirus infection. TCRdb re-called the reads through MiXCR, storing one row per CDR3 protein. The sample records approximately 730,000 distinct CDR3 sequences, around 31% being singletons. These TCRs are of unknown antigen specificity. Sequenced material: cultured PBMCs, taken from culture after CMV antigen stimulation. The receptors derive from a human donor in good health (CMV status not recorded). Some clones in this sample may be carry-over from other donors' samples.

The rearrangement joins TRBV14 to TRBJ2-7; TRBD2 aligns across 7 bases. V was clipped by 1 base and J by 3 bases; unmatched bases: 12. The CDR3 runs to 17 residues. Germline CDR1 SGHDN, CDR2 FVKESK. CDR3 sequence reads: CASSQGPSGGSYYEQYF. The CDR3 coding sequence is TGTGCCAGCAGCCAAGGCCCTAGCGGAGGGAGCTACTACGAGCAGTACTTC.

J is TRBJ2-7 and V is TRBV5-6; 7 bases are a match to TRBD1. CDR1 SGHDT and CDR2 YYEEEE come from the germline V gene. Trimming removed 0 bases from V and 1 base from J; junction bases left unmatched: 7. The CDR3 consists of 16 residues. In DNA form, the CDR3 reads TGTGCCAGCAGCTTGGATAAGGGGGCAGGGTCCTACGAGCAGTACTTC. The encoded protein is CASSLDKGAGSYEQYF.

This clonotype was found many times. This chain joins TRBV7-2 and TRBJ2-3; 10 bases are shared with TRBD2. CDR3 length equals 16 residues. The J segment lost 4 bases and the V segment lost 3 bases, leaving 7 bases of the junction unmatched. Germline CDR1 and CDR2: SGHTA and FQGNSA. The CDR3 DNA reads TGTGCCAGCAGCTTTTCAGCGGGAGGGGGGGCAGATACGCAGTATTTT. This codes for CASSFSAGGGADTQYF.

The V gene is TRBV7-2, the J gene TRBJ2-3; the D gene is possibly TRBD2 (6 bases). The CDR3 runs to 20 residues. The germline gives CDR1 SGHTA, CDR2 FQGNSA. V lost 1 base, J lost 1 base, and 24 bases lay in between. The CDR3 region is CASSLVGSGDQLGGTDTQYF. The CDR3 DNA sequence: TGTGCCAGCAGCTTAGTAGGGTCGGGGGATCAGTTGGGTGGCACAGATACGCAGTATTTT.

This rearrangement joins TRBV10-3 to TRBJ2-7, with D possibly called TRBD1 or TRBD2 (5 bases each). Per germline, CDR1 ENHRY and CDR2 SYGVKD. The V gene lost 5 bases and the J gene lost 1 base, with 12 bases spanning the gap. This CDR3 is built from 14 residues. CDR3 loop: CAISPGQPSYEQYF. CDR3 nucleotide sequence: TGTGCCATCAGTCCGGGGCAGCCGTCCTACGAGCAGTACTTC.

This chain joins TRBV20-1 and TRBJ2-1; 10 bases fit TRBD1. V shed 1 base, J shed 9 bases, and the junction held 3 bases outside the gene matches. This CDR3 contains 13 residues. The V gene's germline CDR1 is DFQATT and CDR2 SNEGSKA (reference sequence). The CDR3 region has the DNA TGCAGTGCTAGAGGACAGGGGGCTGGTGAGCAGTTCTTC. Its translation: CSARGQGAGEQFF.

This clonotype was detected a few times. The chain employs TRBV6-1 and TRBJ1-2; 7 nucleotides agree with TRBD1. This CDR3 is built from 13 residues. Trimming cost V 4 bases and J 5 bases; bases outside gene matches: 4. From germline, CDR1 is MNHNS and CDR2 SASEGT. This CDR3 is CASSGTGEYGYTF. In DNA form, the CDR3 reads TGTGCCAGCAGTGGGACAGGAGAATATGGCTACACCTTC.

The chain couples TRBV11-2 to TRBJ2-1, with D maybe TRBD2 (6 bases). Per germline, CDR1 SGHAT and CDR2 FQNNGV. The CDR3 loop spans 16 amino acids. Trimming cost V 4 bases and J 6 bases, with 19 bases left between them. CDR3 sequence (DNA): TGTGCCAGCAGCTACTTTAGCGGTAGCCAATTCAATGAGCAGTTCTTC. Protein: CASSYFSGSQFNEQFF.

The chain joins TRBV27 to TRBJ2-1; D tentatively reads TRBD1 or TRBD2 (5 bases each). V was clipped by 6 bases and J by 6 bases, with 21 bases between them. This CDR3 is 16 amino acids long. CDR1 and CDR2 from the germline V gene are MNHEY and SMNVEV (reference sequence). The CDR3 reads CASRGGGQRRRNEQFF. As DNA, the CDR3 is TGTGCCAGCAGGGGTGGCGGACAAAGGAGGCGCAATGAGCAGTTCTTC.

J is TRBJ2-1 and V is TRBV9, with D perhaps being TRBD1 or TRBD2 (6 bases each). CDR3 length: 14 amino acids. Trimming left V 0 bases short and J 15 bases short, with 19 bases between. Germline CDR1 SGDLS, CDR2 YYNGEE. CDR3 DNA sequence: TGTGCCAGCAGCGTAGACTCGATGGGGGGCCCAGGGTTCTTC. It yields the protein CASSVDSMGGPGFF.

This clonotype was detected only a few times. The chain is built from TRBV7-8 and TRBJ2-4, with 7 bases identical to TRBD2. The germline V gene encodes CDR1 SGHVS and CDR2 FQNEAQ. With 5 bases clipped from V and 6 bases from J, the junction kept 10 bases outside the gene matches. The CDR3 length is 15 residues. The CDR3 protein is CASSARLAMINIQYF. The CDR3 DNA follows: TGTGCCAGCAGCGCCAGACTAGCAATGATAAACATTCAGTACTTC.

The CDR3 DNA sequence: TGTGCCAGCCACGTAGGGGATACGCAGTATTTT. This codes for CASHVGDTQYF. V usage is TRBV6-5 and J usage is TRBJ2-3; no clear D gene. The germline gives CDR1 MNHEY, CDR2 SVGAGI. Trimming shortened V by 8 bases and J by 6 bases, and 9 bases separated the two germline ends. The CDR3 covers 11 residues.

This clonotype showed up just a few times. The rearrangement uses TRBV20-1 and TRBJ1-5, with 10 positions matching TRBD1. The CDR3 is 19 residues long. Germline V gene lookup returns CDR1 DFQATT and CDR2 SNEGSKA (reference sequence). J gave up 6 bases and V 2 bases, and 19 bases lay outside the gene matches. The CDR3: CSARILPGQGIWDIQPQHF. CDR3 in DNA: TGCAGTGCTAGAATCCTTCCGGGACAGGGGATATGGGATATTCAGCCCCAGCATTTT.

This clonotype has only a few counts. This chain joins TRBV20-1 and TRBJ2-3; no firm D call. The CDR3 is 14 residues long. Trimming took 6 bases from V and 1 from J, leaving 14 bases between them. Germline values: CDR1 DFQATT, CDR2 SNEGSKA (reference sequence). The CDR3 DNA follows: TGCAGTGCCCTCGGTGGCAGTCGCACAGATACGCAGTATTTT. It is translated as CSALGGSRTDTQYF.

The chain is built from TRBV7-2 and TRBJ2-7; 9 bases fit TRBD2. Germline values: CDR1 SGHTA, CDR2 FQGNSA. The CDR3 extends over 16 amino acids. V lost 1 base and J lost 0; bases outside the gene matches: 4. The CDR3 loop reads CASSLVGSGSSYEQYF. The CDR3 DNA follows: TGTGCCAGCAGCTTAGTGGGTAGCGGGAGCTCCTACGAGCAGTACTTC.

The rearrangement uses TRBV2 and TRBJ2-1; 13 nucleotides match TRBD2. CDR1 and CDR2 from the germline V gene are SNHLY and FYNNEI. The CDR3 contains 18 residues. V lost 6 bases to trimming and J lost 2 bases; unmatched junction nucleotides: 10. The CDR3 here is CASRGGLAGATPYNEQFF. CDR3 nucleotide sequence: TGTGCCAGCAGGGGTGGACTAGCGGGGGCGACCCCCTACAATGAGCAGTTCTTC.

This CDR3 is CASSQARTADTQYF. For the CDR3, the DNA is TGCGCCAGCAGCCAGGCCCGGACGGCCGATACGCAGTATTTT. The rearrangement joins TRBV4-1 to TRBJ2-3; the D is unclear. Germline lookup yields CDR1 MGHRA and CDR2 YSYEKL. The CDR3 runs to 14 residues. The V and J ends lost 3 bases and 6 bases respectively, with 13 bases between them.

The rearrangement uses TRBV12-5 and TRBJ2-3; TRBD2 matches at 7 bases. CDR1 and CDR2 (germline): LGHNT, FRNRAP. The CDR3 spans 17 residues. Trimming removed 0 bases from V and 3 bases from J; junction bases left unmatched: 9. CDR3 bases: TGTGCTAGTGGTTTGGTCCCTCCGGGCGGGGGAACAGATACGCAGTATTTT. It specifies CASGLVPPGGGTDTQYF.